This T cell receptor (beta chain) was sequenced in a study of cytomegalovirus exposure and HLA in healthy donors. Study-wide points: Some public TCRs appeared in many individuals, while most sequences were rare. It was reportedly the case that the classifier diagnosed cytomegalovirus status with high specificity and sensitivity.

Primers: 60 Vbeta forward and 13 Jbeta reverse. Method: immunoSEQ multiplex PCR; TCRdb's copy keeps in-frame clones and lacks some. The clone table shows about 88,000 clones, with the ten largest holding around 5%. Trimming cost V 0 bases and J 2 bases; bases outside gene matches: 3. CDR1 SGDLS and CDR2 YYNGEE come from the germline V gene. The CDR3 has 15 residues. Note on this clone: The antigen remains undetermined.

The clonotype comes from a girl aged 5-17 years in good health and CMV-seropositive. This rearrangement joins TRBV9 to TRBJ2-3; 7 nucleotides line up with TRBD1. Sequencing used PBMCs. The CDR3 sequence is CASSVGDSITDTQYF. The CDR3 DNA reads TGTGCCAGCAGCGTAGGGGACAGCATCACAGATACGCAGTATTTT.